One and the same sample provided the 27 T cell receptor beta chains below, sequenced in a study of T cell changes during pregnancy in multiple sclerosis. Measured with immunoSEQ multiplex PCR; TCRdb has only the in-frame clones, and not every one. The table includes around 97,000 clones, almost 95% detected once. The input for sequencing was peripheral blood, taken after pregnancy. Receptors were obtained from a female donor with multiple sclerosis, enrolled in a pregnancy study.

CDR3 sequence (DNA): TGTGCCAGCAGCTCGGGACAGGGGAGGAACACTGAAGCTTTCTTT. Its translation: CASSSGQGRNTEAFF. The chain joins TRBV5-4 to TRBJ1-1; 10 bases match TRBD1. Looked up from germline, CDR1 is SGHNT and CDR2 is YYREEE (reference sequence). The CDR3 sequence is 15 residues long. J was trimmed by 1 base and V by 3 bases; bases with no gene match: 3.

The chain recombines TRBV2 with TRBJ2-7; tentatively, D is TRBD1 (6 bases). This CDR3 is built from 14 residues. Trimming took 3 bases from V and 2 from J, leaving 11 bases between them. The V gene's germline CDR1 is SNHLY and CDR2 FYNNEI. The CDR3 loop reads CASSDLPGAYEQYF. For the CDR3, the DNA is TGTGCCAGCAGTGATCTCCCAGGGGCCTACGAGCAGTACTTC. The variable domain in full, completed from reference TRBV2 and TRBJ2-7, reads EPEVTQTPSHQVTQMGQEVILRCVPISNHLYFYWYRQILGQKVEFLVSFYNNEISEKSEIFDDQFSVERPDGSNFTLKIRSTKLEDSAMYFCASSDLPGAYEQYFGPGTRLTVT.

V gene TRBV5-1 combines with J gene TRBJ2-1; TRBD2 matches at 7 bases. V lost 4 bases, J lost 8 bases, and 12 bases stayed unmatched. This CDR3 has 15 residues. Germline CDR1 reads SGHRS; CDR2 reads YFSETQ. CDR3: CASSLSGLAWDEQFF. The DNA of the CDR3 is TGCGCCAGCAGCCTTAGCGGGTTAGCCTGGGATGAGCAGTTCTTC.

The V call is TRBV5-8, the J call TRBJ1-4, with 9 bases aligning to TRBD1. Per the germline V gene, CDR1 is SGHTS and CDR2 is YDEGEE. The CDR3 has 15 amino acids. The V segment lost 4 bases and the J segment 8 bases; nucleotides outside the gene matches: 9. CDR3: CASSVTGTGWEKLFF. The CDR3, as DNA: TGTGCCAGCAGCGTTACCGGGACAGGGTGGGAAAAACTGTTTTTT.

This clone came up once. This chain uses TRBV30 with TRBJ2-7; maybe TRBD2 (6 bases). CDR1 and CDR2 (germline): GTSNPN, SVGIG (reference sequence). Trimming removed 0 bases from V and 3 bases from J, with 21 bases in between. The CDR3 runs to 17 residues. The CDR3 DNA follows: TGTGCCTGGAGTGTAAAGCGCCCCCCGGGAGAAGACTACGAGCAGTACTTC. It translates to CAWSVKRPPGEDYEQYF.

This chain connects TRBV2 to TRBJ2-1, with D possibly TRBD2 on 5 matching bases. Germline V gives CDR1 SNHLY, CDR2 FYNNEI. V was trimmed by 6 bases and J by 5 bases, leaving 17 bases between them. The CDR3 extends over 15 amino acids. The CDR3 loop is CASRWESSLNNEQFF. For the CDR3, the DNA is TGTGCCAGCAGGTGGGAGTCCTCCCTCAACAATGAGCAGTTCTTC.

The chain carries TRBV13 and TRBJ1-2, with a tentative D call TRBD1 (5 bases). Trimming stripped 1 base from V and 4 bases from J, with 10 bases between. The germline CDR1 and CDR2 sequences are PRHDT and FYEKMQ (reference sequence). The CDR3 runs to 14 residues. This CDR3 is CASSLVSGLYGYTF. CDR3 nucleotide sequence: TGTGCCAGCAGCTTAGTTTCAGGGCTCTATGGCTACACCTTC.

This rearrangement joins TRBV5-4 to TRBJ1-1; 8 bases match TRBD1. Per the germline V gene, CDR1 is SGHNT and CDR2 is YYREEE (reference sequence). V trimming: 4 bases; J trimming: 11 bases; junction bases outside the gene matches: 10. CDR3 length: 13 residues. CDR3 DNA: TGTGCCAGCAGCGGGATGGACAGGGACGGCGCTTTCTTT. This translates into CASSGMDRDGAFF.

CDR3: CASSRDRRNNEQFF. CDR3 nucleotides: TGCGCCAGCAGCCGGGACAGGCGAAACAATGAGCAGTTCTTC. V and J are TRBV5-1 and TRBJ2-1, with 8 bases aligning to TRBD1. The CDR3 length is 14 residues. CDR1 is SGHRS, CDR2 YFSETQ, per germline. Unmatched junction bases numbered 5, after V lost 4 bases and J lost 5 bases.

The J gene is TRBJ2-1, the V gene TRBV2; 11 nucleotides agree with TRBD2. The length of the CDR3 is 13 residues. J was trimmed by 10 bases and V by 8 bases; bases with no gene match: 7. Per the germline V gene, CDR1 is SNHLY and CDR2 is FYNNEI. CDR3 protein: CASGVAGGQEQFF. As DNA, the CDR3 is TGTGCCAGCGGGGTAGCGGGGGGGCAAGAGCAGTTCTTC.

This clone occurred once. The chain uses TRBV25-1 and TRBJ2-5, with 9 bases that match TRBD1. Germline assignment: CDR1 MGHDK and CDR2 SYGVNS. The CDR3 runs 15 residues. With 3 bases clipped from V and 1 base from J, the junction kept 3 bases outside the gene matches. This chain's CDR3 is CASSDPGQGQETQYF. Written as DNA, the CDR3 is TGTGCCAGCAGTGATCCGGGACAGGGCCAAGAGACCCAGTACTTC.

This chain links TRBV9 with TRBJ2-6; no clear D. Germline V gives CDR1 SGDLS, CDR2 YYNGEE. Trimming cost V 2 bases and J 0 bases, with 6 bases left between them. This CDR3 has 15 residues. For the CDR3, the DNA is TGTGCCAGCAGCGTTCGCGGCTCTGGGGCCAACGTCCTGACTTTC. This gives the protein CASSVRGSGANVLTF.

Details on this clone: Its ends do not fully match the called genes, so a read error is possible. J is TRBJ2-7 and V is TRBV6-5; TRBD2 might be the D (6 bases). Germline V gene lookup returns CDR1 MNHEY and CDR2 SVGAGI. This CDR3 has 14 amino acids. CDR3 DNA: TGTGCCAGCAGTTACTCGAGGGGTCCCCTAGCGCCCTTCTTC. Amino acids: CASSYSRGPLAPFF.

The V and J genes are TRBV5-1 and TRBJ1-2, with D hard to call. The germline V gene encodes CDR1 SGHRS and CDR2 YFSETQ. With 0 bases removed from V and 1 base from J, the gap between germline ends came to 7 bases. The CDR3 has 14 amino acids. CDR3 sequence: CASSLVGDNYGYTF. As DNA, the CDR3 is TGCGCCAGCAGCTTGGTGGGAGATAACTATGGCTACACCTTC. Together with reference TRBV5-1 and TRBJ1-2, the CDR3 gives the full variable domain: KAGVTQTPRYLIKTRGQQVTLSCSPISGHRSVSWYQQTPGQGLQFLFEYFSETQRNKGNFPGRFSGRQFSNSRSEMNVSTLELGDSALYLCASSLVGDNYGYTFGSGTRLTVV.

This chain links TRBV6-5 with TRBJ1-2; 7 bases agree with TRBD1. Looked up from germline, CDR1 is MNHEY and CDR2 is SVGAGI. The CDR3 has 13 amino acids. V lost 8 bases and J lost 4; bases outside the gene matches: 7. The chain's CDR3 is CASGYRGGYGYTF. CDR3 bases: TGTGCCAGCGGATACAGGGGAGGCTATGGCTACACCTTC.

The chain has TRBV5-1 and TRBJ2-2; 13 bases are shared with TRBD2. The germline V gene has CDR1 SGHRS and CDR2 YFSETQ. The CDR3 runs 20 residues. Trimming removed 1 base from V and 6 bases from J; junction bases left unmatched: 15. CDR3 nucleotides: TGCGCCAGCAGCTTGTTCCAGGCGGGACTAGCGGGGAGTTTGTCCGGGGAGCTGTTTTTT. Its protein product is CASSLFQAGLAGSLSGELFF.

This chain uses TRBV7-9 with TRBJ2-7, with 8 nucleotides matching TRBD1. With 3 bases clipped from V and 3 bases from J, the junction kept 4 bases outside the gene matches. Germline V lookup: CDR1 SEHNR, CDR2 FQNEAQ (reference sequence). The CDR3 loop spans 14 amino acids. The CDR3 loop is CASSFGQGDYEQYF. DNA of the CDR3: TGTGCCAGCAGCTTCGGACAGGGAGACTACGAGCAGTACTTC.

In DNA, the CDR3 is TGCGCCAGCAGCCGTAGACAAGGGGGCGCTAGCACTGAAGCTTTCTTT. As protein: CASSRRQGGASTEAFF. This chain joins TRBV5-1 and TRBJ1-1; 7 bases align to TRBD1. After removal of 4 bases from V and 4 bases from J, the junction contained 13 bases not matched to a gene. CDR1 SGHRS and CDR2 YFSETQ come from the germline V gene. This CDR3 spans 16 amino acids.

The chain is built from TRBV27 and TRBJ1-2, with TRBD1 matching 10 bases. Unmatched junction bases numbered 19, after V lost 7 bases and J lost 5 bases. The length of the CDR3 is 18 residues. CDR1 MNHEY and CDR2 SMNVEV come from the germline V gene (reference sequence). CDR3 in DNA: TGTGCCAGCACCCAACTGACCGGGACAGGGGAACCAATTTATGGCTACACCTTC. Protein product: CASTQLTGTGEPIYGYTF.

With respect to this clone: Given the absence of the conserved phenylalanine or tryptophan at the CDR3 end, a read error is likely. The DNA is left out, because the CDR3 cannot be placed on it with certainty; the CDR3 is given as TCRdb lists it. The rearrangement uses TRBV10-2 and TRBJ1-2. A total of 12 residues make up the CDR3, ends included. The germline CDR1 and CDR2 sequences are WSHSY and SAAADI. CDR3 protein: CASSTPLWDCTL.

The chain uses TRBV19 and TRBJ2-2; 9 nucleotides agree with TRBD1. Germline CDR1 is LNHDA and CDR2 is SQIVND (reference sequence). Trimming removed 5 bases from V and 7 bases from J; junction bases left unmatched: 5. This CDR3 spans 14 amino acids. This chain's CDR3 is CASSPGTGIGELFF. In nucleotides, the CDR3 is TGTGCCAGTAGTCCCGGGACAGGGATCGGGGAGCTGTTTTTT.

J is TRBJ1-5 and V is TRBV9; D unresolved. The CDR3 totals 15 residues. The ends were cut back, 0 bases at V and 3 bases at J, with 10 bases in the middle. The germline V gene encodes CDR1 SGDLS and CDR2 YYNGEE. CDR3 coding DNA: TGTGCCAGCAGCGTAGACGCCGGACTCAATCAGCCCCAGCATTTT. Its protein product is CASSVDAGLNQPQHF.

The rearrangement links TRBV7-6 to TRBJ2-3, with a tentative D call TRBD1 (6 bases). The germline V gene has CDR1 SGHVS and CDR2 FNYEAQ. CDR3 size: 17 residues. Trimming cost V 6 bases and J 1 base, with 20 bases left between them. CDR3 region: CASRRRGQSYGTDTQYF. The CDR3 DNA sequence: TGTGCCAGCAGGCGTAGAGGACAGAGCTACGGCACAGATACGCAGTATTTT.

The chain links TRBV5-1 to TRBJ1-4, with TRBD1 matching over 7 bases. Per germline, CDR1 SGHRS and CDR2 YFSETQ. Losses at the gene ends were 4 bases for V and 7 bases for J; bases not matched to a gene: 7. This CDR3 contains 14 residues. CDR3 nucleotide sequence: TGCGCCAGCAGCGTACTGGGGGACAGTGAAAAACTGTTTTTT. Its protein product is CASSVLGDSEKLFF. The full variable domain, completed using reference TRBV5-1 and TRBJ1-4, is KAGVTQTPRYLIKTRGQQVTLSCSPISGHRSVSWYQQTPGQGLQFLFEYFSETQRNKGNFPGRFSGRQFSNSRSEMNVSTLELGDSALYLCASSVLGDSEKLFFGSGTQLSVL.

This clone was seen a single time. J is TRBJ2-7 and V is TRBV27; D perhaps matches TRBD1 (5 bases). Germline V gives CDR1 MNHEY, CDR2 SMNVEV (reference sequence). CDR3 length equals 14 residues. Trimming removed 5 bases from V and 7 bases from J, with 18 bases in between. Here the CDR3 DNA reads TGTGCCAGCAGTCTGACAGCAGGACGGGTTGAGCAGTACTTC. Residues: CASSLTAGRVEQYF.

The gene calls are TRBV5-1 and TRBJ2-7; 7 nucleotides align to TRBD2. The CDR3 covers 13 residues. V shed 0 bases and J 6 bases; nucleotides not matched to a gene: 3. The germline V gene encodes CDR1 SGHRS and CDR2 YFSETQ. As DNA, the CDR3 is TGCGCCAGCAGCTTGGCCGGGGGGAGCGAGCAGTACTTC. As protein: CASSLAGGSEQYF. Supplemented by reference TRBV5-1 and TRBJ2-7, the full variable domain reads KAGVTQTPRYLIKTRGQQVTLSCSPISGHRSVSWYQQTPGQGLQFLFEYFSETQRNKGNFPGRFSGRQFSNSRSEMNVSTLELGDSALYLCASSLAGGSEQYFGPGTRLTVT.

V is TRBV11-1 and J is TRBJ2-7, with D perhaps matching TRBD2 (6 bases). V lost 5 bases and J lost 4, with 9 bases in between. This CDR3 is 12 amino acids long. Germline V CDR1 and CDR2: SGHAT, FQDESV (reference sequence). The chain's CDR3 is CASSGTVYEQYF. In DNA, the CDR3 is TGTGCCAGCAGCGGGACTGTGTACGAGCAGTACTTC. Full variable domain (rest looked up from reference TRBV11-1 and TRBJ2-7): EAEVAQSPRYKITEKSQAVAFWCDPISGHATLYWYRQILGQGPELLVQFQDESVVDDSQLPKDRFSAERLKGVDSTLKIQPAELGDSAMYLCASSGTVYEQYFGPGTRLTVT.